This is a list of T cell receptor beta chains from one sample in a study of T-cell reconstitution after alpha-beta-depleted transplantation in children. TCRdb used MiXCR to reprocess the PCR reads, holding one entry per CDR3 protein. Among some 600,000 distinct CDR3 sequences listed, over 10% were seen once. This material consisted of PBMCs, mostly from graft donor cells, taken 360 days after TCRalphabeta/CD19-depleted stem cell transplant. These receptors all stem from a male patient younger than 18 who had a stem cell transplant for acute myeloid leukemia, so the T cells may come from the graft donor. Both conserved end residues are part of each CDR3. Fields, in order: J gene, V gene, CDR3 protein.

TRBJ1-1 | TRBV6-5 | CASSYSTRGEDTEAFF
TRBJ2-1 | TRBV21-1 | CASSKPLGEVGYNEQFF
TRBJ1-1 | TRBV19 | CASNPQPNTEAFF
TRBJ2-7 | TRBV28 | CASSLFEGSYEQYF
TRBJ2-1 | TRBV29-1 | CSVEISGGAYNEQFF
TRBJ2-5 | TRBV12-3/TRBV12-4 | CASGQREETQYF
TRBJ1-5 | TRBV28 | CASKSGTGGFNQPQHF
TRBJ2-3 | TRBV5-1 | CASSLGLAGAELDTQYF
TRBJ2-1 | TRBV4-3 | CASSQVTYNEQFF
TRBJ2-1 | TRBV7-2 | CASSRHGRQFF
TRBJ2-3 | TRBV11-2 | CASSFRTSKGTSASTDTQYF
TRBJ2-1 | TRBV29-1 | CSVDGRGYNEQFF
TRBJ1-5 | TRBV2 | CASRFGRGYSNQPQHF
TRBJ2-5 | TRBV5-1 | CASSFRQAQETQYF
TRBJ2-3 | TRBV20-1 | CSARGVGLGTPDTQYF
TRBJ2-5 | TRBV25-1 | CASSVWREETQYF
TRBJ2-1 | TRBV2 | CASSEKGLAAYNEQFF
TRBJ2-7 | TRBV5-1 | CASSFSTSGISYEQYF
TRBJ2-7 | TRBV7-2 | CASSLAFLAGDSYEQYF
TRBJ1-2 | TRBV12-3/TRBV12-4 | CASSFRTNMGDYGYTF
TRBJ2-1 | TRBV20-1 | CSARDSSSYNEQFF
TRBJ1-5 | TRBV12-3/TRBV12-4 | CASSLAVPLGNQPQHF
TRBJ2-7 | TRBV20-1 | CSASIHEQYF
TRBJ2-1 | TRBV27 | CASAGGTSGSLGTDNEQFF
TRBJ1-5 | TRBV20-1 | CSAPTGAPYRNQPQHF
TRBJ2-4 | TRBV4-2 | CASSQVTGAVLAKNIQYF
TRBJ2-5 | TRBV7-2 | CASSLLREVQETQYF
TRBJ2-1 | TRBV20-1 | CSARDRLAGGDEQFF
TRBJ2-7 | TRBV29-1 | CSVARTPSSLEQYF
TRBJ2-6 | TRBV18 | CASLPPGGSSGANVLTF
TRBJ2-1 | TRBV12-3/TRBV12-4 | CASNLMSEGNEQFF
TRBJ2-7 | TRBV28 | CASSFGTSYSYEQYF
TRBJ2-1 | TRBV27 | CASSLTGLALDNEQFF
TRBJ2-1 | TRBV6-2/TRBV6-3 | CASRPATASGFF
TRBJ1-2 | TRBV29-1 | CSVSPPYTF
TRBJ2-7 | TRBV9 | CASSVEGVHEQYF
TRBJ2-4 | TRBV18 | CASSPVGAKNIQYF
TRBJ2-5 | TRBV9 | CASSVGLPAETQYF
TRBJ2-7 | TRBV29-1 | CSVEVGRFYEQYF
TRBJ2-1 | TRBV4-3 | CASSQDSASGTNNEQFF
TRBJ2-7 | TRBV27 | CASSLYAPGGVGHEQYF
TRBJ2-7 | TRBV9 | CASSRRALIAGGDEQYF
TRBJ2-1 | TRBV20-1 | CSARDLGPDNEQFF
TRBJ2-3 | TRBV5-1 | CASSSGLAGGGSTDTQYF
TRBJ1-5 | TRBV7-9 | CASSSEGQSNQPQHF
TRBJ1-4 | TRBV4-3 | CASSQGTGDGEKLFF
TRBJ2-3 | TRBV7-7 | CASSNDRAPDTQYF
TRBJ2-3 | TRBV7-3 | CASSLTSQRARTDTQYF
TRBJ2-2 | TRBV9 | CASSVGGNTGELFF
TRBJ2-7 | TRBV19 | CATRQGVGYEQYF
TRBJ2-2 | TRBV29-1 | CSVEATSGGAPGELFF
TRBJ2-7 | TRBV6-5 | CASSYQGVSYEQYF